The rows below give T cell receptor beta chains drawn from one sample of a study of T-cell memory formation after mild COVID-19. MiXCR, run by TCRdb on the 5' RACE reads, gives a single entry per CDR3 protein. This sample has roughly 350,000 distinct CDR3 sequences, with roughly an eighth found just once. Sequenced sample: PBMCs or a T cell subset sorted from them (not recorded which). These receptors all come from a man between 18 and 29 years old who had mild COVID-19 (a few samples of this study predate the infection). Cell type and time point are not known. Both conserved end residues are part of each CDR3. The order of the fields is J gene, D gene, clone size, CDR3 length, V gene, CDR3 protein, CDR3 DNA. D genes are given only for firm matches. Clone size is shown for a subset of rows, as once, few, many or a class of expanded clone.

TRBJ2-2 | . | many | 13 | TRBV7-2 | CASSLFTAGELFF | TGTGCCAGCAGCCTATTTACCGCCGGGGAGCTGTTTTTT
TRBJ2-7 | . | . | 14 | TRBV4-1 | CASSQGKGWFEQYF | TGCGCCAGCAGCCAAGGAAAAGGGTGGTTCGAGCAGTACTTC
TRBJ2-2 | TRBD1 | many | 16 | TRBV5-1 | CASRRGTGANTGELFF | TGCGCCAGCAGACGCGGGACAGGGGCGAACACCGGGGAGCTGTTTTTT
TRBJ2-1 | . | few | 12 | TRBV7-3 | CASSLNGNEQFF | TGTGCCAGCAGCTTAAACGGGAATGAGCAGTTCTTC
TRBJ2-5 | . | . | 13 | TRBV7-2 | CASSWGRQETQYF | TGTGCCAGCAGCTGGGGCAGACAAGAGACCCAGTACTTC
TRBJ2-1 | . | . | 17 | TRBV4-3 | CASSQSWRESGLNEQFF | TGCGCCAGCAGCCAATCCTGGAGAGAGTCTGGGTTAAATGAGCAGTTCTTC
TRBJ2-4 | TRBD2 | few | 15 | TRBV4-2 | CASSQVLGRANIQYF | TGTGCCAGCAGCCAAGTTCTAGGGAGGGCAAACATTCAGTACTTC
TRBJ2-2 | . | . | 13 | TRBV5-6 | CASSLDVPGELFF | TGTGCCAGCAGCTTGGATGTGCCCGGGGAGCTGTTTTTT
TRBJ2-7 | . | many | 13 | TRBV12-3/TRBV12-4 | CASSLSHFYEQYF | TGTGCCAGCAGTTTAAGTCACTTCTACGAGCAGTACTTC
TRBJ2-1 | . | few | 14 | TRBV4-2 | CASSQEGREDEQFF | TGTGCCAGCAGCCAAGAAGGCAGGGAAGATGAGCAGTTCTTC
TRBJ1-1 | TRBD1 | . | 16 | TRBV25-1 | CASSADRVGGLTEAFF | TGTGCCAGCAGTGCGGACAGGGTGGGCGGTTTAACTGAAGCTTTCTTT
TRBJ2-3 | TRBD2 | few | 16 | TRBV6-1 | CASSPLAGGLGDTQYF | TGTGCCAGCAGCCCTCTAGCGGGGGGGTTGGGAGATACGCAGTATTTT
TRBJ2-4 | . | few | 11 | TRBV12-3/TRBV12-4 | CASSFGYRSYF | TGTGCCAGCAGTTTCGGATATCGCTCGTACTTC
TRBJ1-4 | TRBD1 | . | 16 | TRBV5-1 | CASSQEPQGAGEKLFF | TGCGCCAGCAGCCAGGAACCCCAGGGGGCTGGTGAAAAACTGTTTTTT
TRBJ1-2 | TRBD1 | . | 16 | TRBV10-3 | CAISESGTRGDYGYTF | TGTGCCATCAGTGAGTCCGGGACCAGGGGGGACTATGGCTACACCTTC
TRBJ2-1 | TRBD1 | few | 17 | TRBV7-2 | CASSFVARDRGWNEQFF | TGTGCCAGCAGCTTCGTAGCCCGGGACAGGGGGTGGAATGAGCAGTTCTTC
TRBJ2-1 | . | few | 16 | TRBV6-2/TRBV6-3 | CASRPREGGSYNEQFF | TGTGCCAGCAGACCCAGGGAGGGGGGCTCCTACAATGAGCAGTTCTTC
TRBJ2-7 | . | . | 17 | TRBV6-5 | CASSYSESFSQPYEQYF | TGTGCCAGCAGTTACTCCGAATCTTTCAGCCAACCCTACGAGCAGTACTTC
TRBJ2-5 | . | many | 15 | TRBV7-2 | CASSLAQGSRETQYF | TGTGCCAGCAGCTTAGCGCAAGGGTCGAGGGAGACCCAGTACTTC
TRBJ1-4 | TRBD1 | few | 12 | TRBV29-1 | CSVGDRVEKLFF | TGCAGCGTTGGGGACAGGGTGGAAAAACTGTTTTTT
TRBJ2-1 | . | . | 12 | TRBV7-8 | CASSSHTNEQFF | TGTGCCAGCAGCTCCCACACCAATGAGCAGTTCTTC
TRBJ2-4 | TRBD1 | few | 15 | TRBV29-1 | CSVADQGAVKNIQYF | TGCAGCGTCGCGGACCAGGGGGCAGTCAAAAACATTCAGTACTTC